This T cell receptor (beta chain) was obtained from a study of T cells in women clearing cervical HPV infection. About the study: No precancer developed; the control's incident HPV16 infection cleared within 12 months. Points from the study as a whole: CIN3+ cases had significantly higher TCR repertoire richness than controls, but evenness did not differ. Unknown T-cell numbers per sample may underlie the richness differences.

Here immunoSEQ multiplex PCR was the method, and the copy in TCRdb shows in-frame clones only, minus some. The table counts about 35,000 clones; about 7.2% lies in the top ten. Details on this clone: As yet, its antigen is unknown.

The specimen was blood buffy coat. The sequence derives from a woman between 18 and 70 years old with a cervical HPV16 infection that either progressed to CIN3+ or cleared (not recorded which).

Incomplete CDR3 DNA: TGTGCCAGTAGCCGGTGGGGACAGGGCGGGAGTAGTCAGCCC. Protein sequence: CASSRWGQGGSSQP. The entire CDR3 sequence reads CASSRWGQGGSSQPQHF. The V gene is TRBV19, the J gene TRBJ1-5, with 9 bases lining up with TRBD1. Coverage ceases 3 residues before the CDR3 finishes, and the germline J gene fills in the end. Germline CDR1 and CDR2: LNHDA and SQIVND (reference sequence). J gave up 6 bases and V 6 bases, and 15 bases lay outside the gene matches. This CDR3 is 17 amino acids long.